This T cell receptor beta chain emerged from a study of blood T cell repertoires in COVID-19. Germline values: CDR1 SGHDT, CDR2 YYEEEE. The CDR3 runs to 15 residues. V shed 2 bases and J shed 7 bases, with 13 bases lying between them. Data came from immunoSEQ multiplex PCR; TCRdb stores just in-frame clones and leaves some out. The sample has 290,000 or so clones; 86% are singletons. The specimen sequenced was PBMCs or T cells enriched from blood (not recorded which). The sequence was obtained from a woman in her late teens or twenties who had recovered from COVID-19. The chain is built from TRBV5-6 and TRBJ1-6; D gene unclear. Here the CDR3 DNA reads TGTGCCAGCAGCTTTCTGACCGTGGAGAATTCACCCCTCCACTTT. Translated: CASSFLTVENSPLHF.